Listed below are T cell receptor beta chains from one sample, sequenced in a study of Graves' ophthalmopathy and Graves' hyperthyroidism. TCRdb redid the calling of the multiplex PCR reads with MiXCR, one entry per CDR3 protein. The data contain about 370,000 distinct CDR3 sequences, approximately 18% of them singletons. Sequencing used peripheral blood. The receptors stem from an adult woman with stable Graves' hyperthyroidism. The CDR3 runs from the conserved cysteine through the conserved F or W. The D gene is left open where the match is weak. Clone sizes are given selectively: once, few, many, or a class where the clone is expanded.

j_call,d_call,v_call,clone_size,cdr3_aa,cdr3_nt
TRBJ2-7,.,TRBV28,many,CASSAVRDSQRYF,TGTGCCAGCAGTGCAGTGCGGGACAGTCAACGGTACTTC
TRBJ2-3,.,TRBV7-3,few,CASSHDGGGTDTQYF,TGTGCCAGCAGCCACGACGGCGGGGGCACAGATACGCAGTATTTT
TRBJ1-2,.,TRBV19,.,CASTPAGGAVGGYTF,TGTGCCAGTACCCCCGCGGGGGGGGCGGTTGGGGGCTACACCTTC
TRBJ2-7,TRBD2,TRBV28,many,CASSFGGSIYEQYF,TGTGCCAGCAGTTTCGGCGGGAGTATTTACGAGCAGTACTTC
TRBJ2-7,.,TRBV12-3/TRBV12-4,many,CASSFEGLSYEQYF,TGTGCCAGCAGTTTTGAGGGGCTCTCCTACGAGCAGTACTTC
TRBJ2-5,.,TRBV10-2,many,CASSEFGEETQYF,TGCGCCAGCAGTGAGTTCGGGGAAGAGACCCAGTACTTC
TRBJ1-6,.,TRBV5-1,many,CASSLGHRDGSPLHF,TGCGCCAGCAGCTTGGGGCACAGGGACGGATCACCCCTCCACTTT
TRBJ1-1,.,TRBV11-3,many,CASSLEGLANTEAFF,TGTGCCAGCAGCTTGGAAGGGTTAGCTAACACTGAAGCTTTCTTT
TRBJ2-2,TRBD1,TRBV7-6,many,CASSAAGGTATGELFF,TGTGCCAGCTCTGCTGCAGGGGGCACGGCCACCGGGGAGCTGTTTTTT
TRBJ2-7,TRBD2,TRBV20-1,few,CSAGTSGVSYEQYF,TGCAGTGCTGGGACTAGCGGAGTCTCCTACGAGCAGTACTTC
TRBJ2-6,.,TRBV5-1,many,CASSLVVGANVLTF,TGCGCCAGCAGCTTGGTGGTTGGGGCCAACGTCCTGACTTTC
TRBJ2-7,.,TRBV5-1,few,CASSLPGTRGEQYF,TGCGCCAGCAGCCTGCCGGGAACTAGGGGGGAGCAGTACTTC
TRBJ2-5,TRBD2,TRBV12-3/TRBV12-4,few,CASSFYSGSRETQYF,TGTGCCAGCAGTTTTTATAGCGGGAGCCGGGAGACCCAGTACTTC
TRBJ2-5,TRBD2,TRBV28,many,CASRQHQGGQETQYF,TGTGCCAGCAGGCAACACCAGGGAGGGCAAGAGACCCAGTACTTC
TRBJ2-5,.,TRBV10-3,many,CATGIPSGIVETQYF,TGTGCCACCGGAATCCCCTCAGGGATTGTCGAGACCCAGTACTTC
TRBJ2-5,.,TRBV2,.,CASSRPDLGETQYF,TGTGCCAGCAGCCGCCCCGATTTGGGAGAGACCCAGTACTTC
TRBJ2-7,TRBD1,TRBV2,many,CASSVWTGVLSYEQYF,TGTGCCAGCAGTGTATGGACAGGGGTCCTCTCCTACGAGCAGTACTTC
TRBJ2-2,.,TRBV6-1,.,CASSAQTVDTGELFF,TGTGCCAGCAGCGCACAGACAGTGGACACCGGGGAGCTGTTTTTT
TRBJ1-6,.,TRBV5-6,few,CASSLPGNSPLHF,TGTGCCAGCAGCTTGCCGGGCAATTCACCCCTCCACTTT
TRBJ1-1,.,TRBV12-3/TRBV12-4,.,CASSFGAAKNTEAFF,TGTGCCAGCAGTTTTGGTGCAGCGAAGAACACTGAAGCTTTCTTT
TRBJ1-1,.,TRBV6-5,many,CASRVWGSTEAFF,TGTGCCAGCAGGGTTTGGGGAAGCACTGAAGCTTTCTTT
TRBJ2-5,.,TRBV27,many,CASSLWAGKETQYF,TGTGCCAGCAGTTTATGGGCAGGGAAAGAGACCCAGTACTTC
TRBJ1-2,.,TRBV18,.,CVSAAYRALNYGYTF,TGTGTCAGCGCCGCTTACAGGGCCCTAAACTATGGCTACACCTTC
TRBJ2-7,TRBD2,TRBV7-8,many,CASSLKGYAGGPYEQYF,TGTGCCAGCAGCTTAAAGGGATATGCGGGAGGGCCCTACGAGCAGTACTTC
TRBJ1-1,.,TRBV7-8,.,CASSLRVVQAEAFF,TGTGCCAGCAGCCTCAGGGTCGTCCAAGCGGAAGCTTTCTTT
TRBJ2-5,.,TRBV6-1,once,CASSPIAGAQETQYF,TGTGCCAGCAGTCCCATTGCGGGGGCCCAAGAGACCCAGTACTTC
TRBJ2-7,TRBD2,TRBV29-1,many,CSVEVAGGRYEQYF,TGCAGCGTTGAAGTAGCGGGAGGACGGTACGAGCAGTACTTC
TRBJ2-3,.,TRBV29-1,few,CSVRGGVTDTQYF,TGCAGCGTTCGAGGGGGGGTAACAGATACGCAGTATTTT
TRBJ1-1,.,TRBV28,many,CASRPPAATNTEAFF,TGTGCCAGCAGACCCCCTGCCGCGACGAACACTGAAGCTTTCTTT
TRBJ1-1,TRBD1,TRBV20-1,many,CSVGRGQGNTEAFF,TGCAGTGTTGGGAGAGGACAGGGGAACACTGAAGCTTTCTTT
TRBJ2-5,TRBD2,TRBV7-2,many,CASSVIAGGVPGTQYF,TGTGCCAGCAGCGTCATAGCGGGAGGTGTTCCTGGGACCCAGTACTTC
TRBJ1-2,.,TRBV15,many,CATHGRGNGYTF,TGTGCCACCCACGGGCGAGGCAATGGCTACACCTTC
TRBJ2-6,TRBD1,TRBV28,many,CAGSTGGSGANVLTF,TGTGCCGGATCGACAGGGGGATCTGGGGCCAACGTCCTGACTTTC
TRBJ2-2,.,TRBV9,few,CASSVRMVVTNTGELFF,TGTGCCAGCAGCGTTAGGATGGTGGTAACGAACACCGGGGAGCTGTTTTTT
TRBJ1-2,.,TRBV12-3/TRBV12-4,many,CASSFNLGTYGYTF,TGTGCCAGCAGTTTTAATCTGGGGACCTATGGCTACACCTTC
TRBJ2-5,TRBD2,TRBV7-6,many,CASSLAPRGTSGRQETQYF,TGTGCCAGCAGCCTAGCTCCTCGGGGGACTAGCGGGAGACAAGAGACCCAGTACTTC
TRBJ2-2,TRBD2,TRBV5-1,few,CASSWAGAGELFF,TGCGCCAGCAGCTGGGCGGGAGCCGGGGAGCTGTTTTTT
TRBJ2-7,TRBD1,TRBV20-1,many,CSAVQGSSYEQYF,TGCAGTGCCGTACAGGGGAGCTCCTACGAGCAGTACTTC
TRBJ1-2,TRBD1,TRBV5-1,few,CASSPGTGEVYTF,TGCGCCAGCAGCCCCGGGACAGGGGAGGTCTACACCTTC
TRBJ1-6,.,TRBV2,.,CASSRGRVRNSPLHF,TGTGCCAGCAGTAGGGGCAGGGTGCGTAATTCACCCCTCCACTTT
TRBJ2-5,.,TRBV20-1,many,CSASGIGAQYF,TGCAGTGCTAGCGGTATTGGGGCCCAGTACTTC
TRBJ1-1,TRBD1,TRBV20-1,many,CSARGGQGGTEAFF,TGCAGTGCTAGAGGGGGACAGGGAGGGACTGAAGCTTTCTTT
TRBJ2-7,.,TRBV4-2,.,CASSRQNLDEQYF,TGTGCCAGCAGCCGACAGAACCTAGACGAGCAGTACTTC
TRBJ1-5,.,TRBV27,many,CASSLQTPTVLEGNQPQHF,TGTGCCAGCTCACTACAAACACCGACAGTCTTGGAGGGCAATCAGCCCCAGCATTTT
TRBJ2-4,TRBD1,TRBV6-2/TRBV6-3,many,CASTGGGGDIQYF,TGTGCCAGCACAGGGGGTGGGGGAGACATTCAGTACTTC
TRBJ1-5,TRBD1,TRBV30,many,CAWSVMGQGNQPQHF,TGTGCCTGGAGTGTAATGGGACAGGGCAATCAGCCCCAGCATTTT
TRBJ2-5,.,TRBV15,many,CATSTTVLQETQYF,TGTGCCACCAGCACCACAGTTCTCCAAGAGACCCAGTACTTC